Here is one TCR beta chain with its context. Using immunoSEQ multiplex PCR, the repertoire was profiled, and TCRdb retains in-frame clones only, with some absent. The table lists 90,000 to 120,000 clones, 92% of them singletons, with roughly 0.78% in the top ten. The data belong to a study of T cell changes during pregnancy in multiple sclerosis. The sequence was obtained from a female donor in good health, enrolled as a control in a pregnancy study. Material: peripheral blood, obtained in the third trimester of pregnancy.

CDR3 residues: CASSELSNQPQHF. For the CDR3, the DNA is TGTGCCAGCAGCGAGTTGAGCAATCAGCCCCAGCATTTT. V gene TRBV6-5 combines with J gene TRBJ1-5; no firm D call. V was pared by 6 bases and J by 1 base, with 7 bases between. The CDR3 is made up of 13 amino acids. The germline V gene encodes CDR1 MNHEY and CDR2 SVGAGI.